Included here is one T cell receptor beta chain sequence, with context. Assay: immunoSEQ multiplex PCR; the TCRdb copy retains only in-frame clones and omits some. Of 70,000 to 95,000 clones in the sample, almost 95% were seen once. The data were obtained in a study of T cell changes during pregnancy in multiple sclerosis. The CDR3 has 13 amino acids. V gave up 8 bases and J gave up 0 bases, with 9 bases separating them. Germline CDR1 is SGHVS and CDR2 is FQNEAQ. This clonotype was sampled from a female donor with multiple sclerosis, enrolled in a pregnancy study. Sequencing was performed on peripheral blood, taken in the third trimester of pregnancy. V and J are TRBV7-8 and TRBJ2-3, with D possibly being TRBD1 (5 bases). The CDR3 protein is CASGHWSTDTQYF. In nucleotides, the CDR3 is TGTGCCAGCGGACACTGGAGCACAGATACGCAGTATTTT.